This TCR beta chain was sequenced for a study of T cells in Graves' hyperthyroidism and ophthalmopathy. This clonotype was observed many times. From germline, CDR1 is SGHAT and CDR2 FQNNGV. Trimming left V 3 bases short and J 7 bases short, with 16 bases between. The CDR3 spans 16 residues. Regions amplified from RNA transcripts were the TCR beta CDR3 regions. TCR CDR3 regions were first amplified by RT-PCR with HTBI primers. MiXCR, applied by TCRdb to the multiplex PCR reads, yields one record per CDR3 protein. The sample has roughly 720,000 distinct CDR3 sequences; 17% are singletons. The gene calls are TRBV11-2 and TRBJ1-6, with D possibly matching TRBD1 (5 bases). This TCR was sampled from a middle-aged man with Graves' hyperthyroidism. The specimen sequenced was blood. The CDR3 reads CASSFIPGRKNSPLHF. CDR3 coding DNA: TGTGCCAGCAGCTTCATCCCGGGACGGAAAAATTCACCCCTCCACTTT.